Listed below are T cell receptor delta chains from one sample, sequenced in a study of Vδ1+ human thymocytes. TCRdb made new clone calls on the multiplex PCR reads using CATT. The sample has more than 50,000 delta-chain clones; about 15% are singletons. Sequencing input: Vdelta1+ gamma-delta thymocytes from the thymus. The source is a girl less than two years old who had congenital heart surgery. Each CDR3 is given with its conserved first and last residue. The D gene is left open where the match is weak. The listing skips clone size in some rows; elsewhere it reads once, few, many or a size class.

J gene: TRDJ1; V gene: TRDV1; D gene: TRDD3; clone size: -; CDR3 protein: CALGNAVPHPPLGDYTDKLIF; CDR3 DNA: TGTGCTCTTGGGAACGCTGTCCCACACCCCCCCCTGGGGGACTACACCGATAAACTCATCTTT
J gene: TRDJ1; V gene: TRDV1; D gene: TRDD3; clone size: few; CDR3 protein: CALGAPFPLKGVGGCYTDKLIF; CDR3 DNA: TGTGCTCTTGGGGCACCCTTCCCTCTCAAAGGGGTTGGGGGATGCTACACCGATAAACTCATCTTT
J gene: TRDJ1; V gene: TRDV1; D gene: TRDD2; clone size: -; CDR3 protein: CALGFPHSYEERRGGPTDKLIF; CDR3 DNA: TGTGCTCTTGGGTTCCCCCATTCCTACGAAGAGAGAAGAGGAGGGCCGACCGATAAACTCATCTTT
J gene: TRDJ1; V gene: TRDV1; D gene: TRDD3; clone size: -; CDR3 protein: CALGSSLGAAQSYTDKLIF; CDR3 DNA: TGTGCTCTTGGCTCCTCTCTGGGGGCCGCGCAGTCATACACCGATAAACTCATCTTT
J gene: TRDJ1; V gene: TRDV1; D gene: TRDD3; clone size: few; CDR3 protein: CALGEAPTGLTGGPDKLIF; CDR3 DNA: TGTGCTCTTGGGGAAGCTCCTACCGGCCTTACTGGGGGGCCTGATAAACTCATCTTT
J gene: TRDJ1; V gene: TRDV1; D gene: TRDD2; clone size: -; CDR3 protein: CALGERAPSNFLPQPRLIF; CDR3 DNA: TGTGCTCTTGGGGAGAGGGCCCCATCTAACTTCCTTCCTCAGCCGCGGCTCATCTTT
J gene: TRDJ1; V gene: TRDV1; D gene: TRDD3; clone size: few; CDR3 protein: CALGDLRRDTLKPVFATDKLIF; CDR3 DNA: TGTGCTCTTGGGGACCTAAGGAGGGATACCCTAAAGCCCGTATTCGCCACCGATAAACTCATCTTT
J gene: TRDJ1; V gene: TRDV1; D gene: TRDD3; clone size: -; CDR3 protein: CALGEPPVPMGDTRYTDKLIF; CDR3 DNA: TGTGCTCTTGGGGAACCCCCCGTTCCGATGGGGGATACGCGGTACACCGATAAACTCATCTTT
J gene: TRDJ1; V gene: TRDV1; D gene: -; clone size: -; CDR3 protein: CALGDRPRVCMGNGELIF; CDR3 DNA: TGTGCTCTTGGGGATCGACCTAGAGTCTGTATGGGGAACGGTGAACTCATCTTT
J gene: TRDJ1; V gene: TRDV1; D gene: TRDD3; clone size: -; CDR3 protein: CALGELVPLAPGLGDTDKLIF; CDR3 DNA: TGTGCTCTTGGGGAACTAGTACCACTGGCCCCCGGACTGGGGGACACCGATAAACTCATCTTT
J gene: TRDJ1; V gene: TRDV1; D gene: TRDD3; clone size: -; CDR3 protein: CALGEVASWGIKYTDKLIF; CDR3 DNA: TGTGCTCTTGGGGAAGTAGCCTCCTGGGGGATAAAGTACACCGATAAACTCATCTTT
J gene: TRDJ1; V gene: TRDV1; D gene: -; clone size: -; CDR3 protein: CALGEAHFLKLGEYTDKLIF; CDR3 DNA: TGTGCTCTTGGGGAAGCCCACTTCCTAAAGTTGGGGGAGTACACCGATAAACTCATCTTT
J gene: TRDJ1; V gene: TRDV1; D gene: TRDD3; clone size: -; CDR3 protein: CALGEPNLGDKLSDKLIF; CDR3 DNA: TGTGCTCTTGGGGAACCCAACCTGGGGGATAAATTATCCGATAAACTCATCTTT
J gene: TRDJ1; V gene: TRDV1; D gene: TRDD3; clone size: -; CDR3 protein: CALGAPKGAYGNWGSTDKLIF; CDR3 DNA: TGTGCTCTTGGGGCTCCAAAGGGGGCCTACGGCAACTGGGGGAGCACCGATAAGCTCATCTTT
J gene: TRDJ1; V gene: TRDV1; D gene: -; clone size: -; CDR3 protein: CALSPSSGWAYTDKLIF; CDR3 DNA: TGTGCTCTCTCTCCTTCCAGTGGCTGGGCGTACACCGATAAACTCATCTTT
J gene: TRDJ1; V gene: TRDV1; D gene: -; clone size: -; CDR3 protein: CALGELALELLNTDKLIF; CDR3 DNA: TGTGCTCTTGGGGAACTCGCCCTAGAATTACTTAACACCGATAAACTCATCTTT
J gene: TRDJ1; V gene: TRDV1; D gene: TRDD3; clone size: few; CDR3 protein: CALGELHTGGSYTDKLIF; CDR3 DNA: TGTGCTCTTGGGGAACTCCATACTGGGGGATCTTACACCGATAAACTCATCTTT
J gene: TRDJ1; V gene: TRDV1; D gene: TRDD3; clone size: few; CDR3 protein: CALGETRPSPPTGGLVDKLIF; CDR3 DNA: TGTGCTCTTGGGGAAACCCGGCCTTCTCCCCCTACTGGGGGATTGGTCGATAAACTCATCTTT
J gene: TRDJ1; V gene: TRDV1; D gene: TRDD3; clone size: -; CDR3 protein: CALGETWGTNYKLIF; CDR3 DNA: TGTGCTCTTGGGGAAACGTGGGGGACCAATTATAAACTCATCTTT
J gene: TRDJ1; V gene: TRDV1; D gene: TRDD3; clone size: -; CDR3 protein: CALGDLPTGGYGRGTDKLIF; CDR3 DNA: TGTGCTCTTGGGGACCTTCCTACTGGGGGATACGGTCGGGGCACCGATAAACTCATCTTT
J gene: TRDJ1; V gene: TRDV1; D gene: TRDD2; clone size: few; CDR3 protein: CALGDSFLRMGYQTDKLIF; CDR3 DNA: TGTGCTCTTGGGGATTCCTTCCTACGAATGGGATATCAAACCGATAAACTCATCTTT
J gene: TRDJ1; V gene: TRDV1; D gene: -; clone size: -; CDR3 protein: CALGERERPGDPYTDKLIF; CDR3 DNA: TGTGCTCTTGGGGAACGGGAAAGGCCGGGGGACCCGTACACCGATAAACTCATCTTT
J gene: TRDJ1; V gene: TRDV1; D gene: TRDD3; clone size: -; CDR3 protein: CALGSSIPTHGGYPYTDKLIF; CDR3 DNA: TGTGCTCTTGGGTCCTCAATTCCTACGCATGGGGGATACCCGTACACCGATAAACTCATCTTT
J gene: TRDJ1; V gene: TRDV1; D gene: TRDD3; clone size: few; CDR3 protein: CALGELYGVGWGIQYTDKLIF; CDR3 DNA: TGTGCTCTTGGGGAACTATACGGCGTAGGCTGGGGGATCCAGTACACCGATAAACTCATCTTT
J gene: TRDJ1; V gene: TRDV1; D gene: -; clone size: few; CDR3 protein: CALGTDFRQVLGIGGKLIF; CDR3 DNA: TGTGCTCTTGGGACAGACTTCCGCCAAGTACTGGGTATTGGTGGTAAACTCATCTTT
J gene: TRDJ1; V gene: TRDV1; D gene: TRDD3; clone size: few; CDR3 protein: CALGELVLGEYTDKLIF; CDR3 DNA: TGTGCTCTTGGGGAATTAGTACTGGGGGAATACACCGATAAGCTCATCTTT
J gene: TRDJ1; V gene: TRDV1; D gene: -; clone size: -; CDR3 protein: CALGELELRCTGPPGDKLIF; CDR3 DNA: TGTGCTCTTGGGGAACTGGAGCTCCGATGTACTGGGCCGCCCGGGGATAAACTCATCTTT
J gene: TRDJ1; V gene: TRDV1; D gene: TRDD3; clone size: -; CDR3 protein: CALGELPSRTGGYAPWYTDKLIF; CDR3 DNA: TGTGCTCTTGGGGAACTCCCCTCCCGTACTGGGGGATACGCGCCGTGGTACACCGATAAACTCATCTTT
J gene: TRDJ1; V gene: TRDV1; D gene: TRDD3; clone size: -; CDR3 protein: CAFGEKATGGRYTDKLIF; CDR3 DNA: TGTGCTTTTGGGGAAAAGGCTACTGGGGGAAGGTACACCGATAAACTCATCTTT
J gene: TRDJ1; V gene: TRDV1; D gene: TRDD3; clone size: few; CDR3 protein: CALGELDRTGVTRSQYTDKLIF; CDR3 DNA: TGTGCTCTTGGGGAACTTGACCGTACTGGGGTCACCCGTTCGCAGTACACCGATAAACTCATCTTT
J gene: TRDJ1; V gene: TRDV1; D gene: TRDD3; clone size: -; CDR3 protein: CALGELWMGDTWVKLIF; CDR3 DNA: TGTGCTCTTGGGGAACTCTGGATGGGGGATACCTGGGTTAAACTCATCTTT
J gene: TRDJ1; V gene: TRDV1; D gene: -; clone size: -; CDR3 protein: CALGELATPGQPGGDKLIF; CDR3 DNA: TGTGCTCTTGGGGAACTCGCTACGCCTGGGCAGCCCGGTGGCGATAAACTCATCTTT
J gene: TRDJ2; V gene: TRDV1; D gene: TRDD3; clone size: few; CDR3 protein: CALGEPPPNVPGGYVPTAQLFF; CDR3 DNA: TGTGCTCTTGGGGAACCCCCTCCCAATGTCCCTGGGGGATATGTCCCCACAGCACAACTCTTCTTT
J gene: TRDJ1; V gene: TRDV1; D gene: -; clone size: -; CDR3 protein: CALGVFPTYGIYTDKLIF; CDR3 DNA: TGTGCTCTTGGGGTATTTCCTACGTATGGGATATACACCGATAAACTCATCTTT
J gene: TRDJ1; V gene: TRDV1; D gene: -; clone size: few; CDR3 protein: CALGVLPATDEKELGGPYTDKLIF; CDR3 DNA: TGTGCTCTTGGGGTCCTTCCCGCTACCGACGAGAAAGAACTCGGGGGACCGTACACCGATAAACTCATCTTT
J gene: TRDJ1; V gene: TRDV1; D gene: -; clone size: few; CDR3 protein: CALGGWPSYGLGDAKLIF; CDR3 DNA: TGTGCTCTTGGGGGATGGCCTTCCTACGGTCTGGGGGATGCAAAACTCATCTTT
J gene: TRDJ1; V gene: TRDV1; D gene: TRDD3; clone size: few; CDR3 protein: CALGEPRPPFLTGGYPRYTDKLIF; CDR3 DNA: TGTGCTCTTGGGGAACCCCGGCCTCCTTTCCTCACTGGGGGATACCCAAGATACACCGATAAACTCATCTTT
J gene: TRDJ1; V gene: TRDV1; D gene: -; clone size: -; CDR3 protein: CALGELSLPPSTDKLIF; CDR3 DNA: TGTGCTCTTGGGGAACTCAGCCTTCCCCCTTCCACCGATAAACTCATCTTT
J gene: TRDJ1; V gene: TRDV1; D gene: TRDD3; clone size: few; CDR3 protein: CALGEGAKKLGDKGTDKLIF; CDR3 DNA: TGTGCTCTTGGGGAAGGTGCGAAGAAGCTGGGGGATAAGGGAACCGATAAACTCATCTTT
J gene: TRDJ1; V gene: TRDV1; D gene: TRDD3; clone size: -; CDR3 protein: CALGERSPTGGFTDKLIF; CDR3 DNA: TGTGCTCTTGGGGAACGGAGCCCTACTGGGGGGTTCACCGATAAACTCATCTTT
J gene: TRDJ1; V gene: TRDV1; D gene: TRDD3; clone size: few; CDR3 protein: CALGELKLAWGDYTDKLIF; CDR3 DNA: TGTGCTCTTGGGGAACTTAAGCTGGCCTGGGGGGACTACACCGATAAACTCATCTTT
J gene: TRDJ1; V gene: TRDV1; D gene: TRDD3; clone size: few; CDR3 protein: CALGKRRRTGGYDKLIF; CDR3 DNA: TGTGCTCTTGGGAAAAGAAGGCGTACTGGGGGATACGATAAACTCATCTTT
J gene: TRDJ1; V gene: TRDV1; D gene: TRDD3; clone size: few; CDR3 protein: CALGGIEPTFRTGGHNKLIF; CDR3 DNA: TGTGCTCTTGGGGGAATAGAGCCTACGTTCCGTACTGGGGGCCATAATAAACTCATCTTC